This T cell receptor (beta chain) was retrieved from a study of T cell responses to AZD1222 COVID-19 vaccine. Overall study findings and caveats: Only 5 or 6 individuals given AZD1222 were seropositive at baseline. Recipients of two AZD1222 doses showed rising Spike-specific TCR breadth and depth. There were repertoire samples only from the period after the peak T cell response.

Trimming stripped 0 bases from V and 5 bases from J, with 8 bases between. Germline-derived CDR1 and CDR2 are LNHDA and SQIVND (reference sequence). There are 15 residues in the CDR3. About this clone itself: Its antigen is not known.

Sequenced by immunoSEQ multiplex PCR; TCRdb stores in-frame clones only, minus some. Among more than 90,000 clones, around 87% were seen once, and the ten largest hold 10%. The chain links TRBV19 to TRBJ1-6; D call uncertain. The receptor comes from an adult who received the AZD1222 COVID-19 vaccine. The sample here was peripheral blood, taken 28 days after the second AZD1222 dose. CDR3 in amino acids: CASSIDAGNNSPLHF. The CDR3 DNA reads as TGTGCCAGTAGTATAGACGCGGGTAATAATTCACCCCTCCACTTT.